The present TCR beta chain was sequenced within a study of cytomegalovirus exposure and HLA in healthy donors. Study summary: A prior analysis found about 110 million unique TCR beta sequences from around 190 million T cells.

Notes on the study in general: Later work associated fewer than 20,000 TCR beta sequences with HLA alleles at 0.05 false discovery rate. Trimming of TCR beta V- and J-genes showed a link, identified in a later analysis, to a missense DCLRE1C variant. An analysis was carried out at a later point. It showed that HLA-associated TCR beta chains were more clonally expanded than equally common non-associated chains.

This clone has a handful of counts. No antigen is known for it. The PCR made use of 60 Vbeta and 13 Jbeta primers. The repertoire was sequenced with immunoSEQ multiplex PCR; TCRdb's copy has only in-frame clones and lacks some. The table includes 90,000 to 100,000 clones, roughly a tenth detected once. V shed 5 bases and J 5 bases; nucleotides not matched to a gene: 8. The CDR3 spans 15 residues. Germline CDR1 and CDR2: MNHEY and SMNVEV (reference sequence). Sequencing was carried out using PBMCs. The clonotype comes from a man over 45 in good health and CMV-seropositive. J is TRBJ2-1 and V is TRBV27; TRBD2 matches at 8 bases. Here the CDR3 reads CASSTSGRFHNEQFF. CDR3 nucleotide sequence: TGTGCCAGCAGTACTAGCGGCCGGTTCCACAATGAGCAGTTCTTC.